This entry describes one T cell receptor (beta chain). Its antigen has not been determined. Qualities for individual bases were not recorded, and no much larger clone is one base off. TCRbeta CDR3 regions were amplified from genomic DNA by means of the immunoSEQ Assay, a bias-controlled multiplex PCR. In the original analysis: The number of nucleated cells in each sample was estimated from the amplification of reference gene primers within the assay. Sequence reads were collapsed and filtered to measure the absolute abundance of every unique TCRbeta CDR3 rearrangement. Productive Simpson clonality was computed per sample as the square root of Simpson's diversity index over productive rearrangements. Drawn from immuneACCESS, this table holds only the in-frame rearrangements with V and J called that TCRdb kept. Clones are partly lost; checked studies trace under half to an unresolved V gene and leave the rest unexplained. That table is the source of V, J and clone size, and D and trimming were worked out from the DNA. The sample table holds some 300,000 clones, of which roughly nine tenths were seen once. Of the sample, 1.5% to 2% is held by the ten largest clones.

One collaborating source in Seattle enrolled patients while the patients were actively infected and followed the patients over time throughout the course of disease. Whole blood was collected in K2EDTA tubes by collaborating institutions according to the institutions' own protocols. For TCRbeta analysis, collaborators shipped samples as frozen whole blood, isolated PBMCs, or DNA extracted from either of those sample types. V loses 6 bases of germline sequence and J loses 5 bases, and the interval between the two ends is 8 bases. Measured from the cysteine to the phenylalanine, the CDR3 is 12 residues long. This entry keeps only the CDR3 DNA: 36 bases, framed from base 1. CDR1 is given as SGHVS and CDR2 as FQNEAQ, both from the germline V gene. These data come from a study of blood T cell repertoires in COVID-19 (dated by TCRdb to about 2020). Study-level background: Collaborator samples came from the United States, Italy and Spain and covered acute and convalescent phases of COVID-19. The material from the prospective study consisted of cDNA or gDNA derived from T cells, B-cell-depleted T cells, or PBMCs. Deeply sampled blood TCRbeta repertoires from subjects exposed to, actively infected with, or recovered from COVID-19 were included in the dataset. The repertoires were released in a freely available public database meant as a resource for research on the immune response to SARS-CoV-2. The samples were drawn from two sources: the first 160 participants of the ongoing ImmuneRACE study, and fewer than 1,500 subjects contributed by 6 global collaborators. Nearly every sample came with metadata listing a de-identified subject ID, COVID-19 status, age in years and sex. Where available, HLA class I and class II types were taken from metadata supplied by the sample provider and were not determined by assay-based typing. The research as a whole found: The amount of clinical and demographic metadata varied by source and participant and was provided uncurated.

The rearranged chain carries TRBV7-8 and TRBJ2-1; the D gene cannot be resolved reliably. The specimen sequenced was peripheral blood. The TCR sequence derives from a young woman with COVID-19, enrolled during active disease. The DNA sequence is given as TGTGCCAGCAGGGTAACAAACAATGAGCAGTTCTTC. Its product reads: CASRVTNNEQFF.